What follows are 24 T cell receptor beta chains derived from one specimen sequenced in a study of cytomegalovirus exposure and HLA in healthy donors. This PCR relied on a set of 60 Vbeta primers and 13 Jbeta primers. Sequencing was performed with immunoSEQ multiplex PCR; in TCRdb, only in-frame clones are kept and a portion is missing. In the table there are 100,000 to 150,000 clones, 60% to 85% of which are singletons. Material for sequencing was PBMCs. The receptor source for this set is a young woman in good health and CMV-seronegative.

The chain couples TRBV6-5 to TRBJ1-2, with 9 bases fitting TRBD1. Germline V gene sequence: CDR1 MNHEY, CDR2 SVGAGI. The CDR3 totals 15 residues. With V trimmed by 4 bases and J by 8 bases, 11 bases remained unmatched. CDR3 sequence (DNA): TGTGCCAGCAGTTTATCGCCGGGACAGGGTGTAGGCTACACCTTC. Translation gives CASSLSPGQGVGYTF.

V and J are TRBV30 and TRBJ2-3; possibly TRBD2 for D (6 bases). The CDR3 covers 16 residues. CDR1 GTSNPN and CDR2 SVGIG come from the germline V gene (reference sequence). With 5 bases removed from V and 2 bases from J, the gap between germline ends came to 20 bases. CDR3 in amino acids: CAWGIPSGVTTDTQYF. The CDR3 DNA reads as TGTGCCTGGGGTATCCCTTCGGGGGTAACCACAGATACGCAGTATTTT.

This clone was counted a few times. In nucleotides, the CDR3 is TGTGCCTCGGATGGGGGCGGCGGGGAGCTGTTTTTT. It yields the protein CASDGGGGELFF. The J gene is TRBJ2-2, the V gene TRBV30, with TRBD1 as a possible D gene (6 bases). The CDR3 runs to 12 residues. V dropped 7 bases and J dropped 7 bases, with 13 bases sitting between them. Germline assignment: CDR1 GTSNPN and CDR2 SVGIG (reference sequence).

The chain links TRBV5-1 to TRBJ2-7; 10 bases agree with TRBD2. The germline gives CDR1 SGHRS, CDR2 YFSETQ. Germline trimming cut 2 bases from V and 2 bases from J; bases unmatched to any gene: 4. CDR3 length equals 15 residues. The CDR3 DNA reads TGCGCCAGCAGCTTTACTAGCGGGGTTACCTACGAGCAGTACTTC. It codes for CASSFTSGVTYEQYF.

The genes are TRBV30 and TRBJ2-3; D gene unclear. Trimming took 8 bases from V and 0 from J, leaving 6 bases between them. CDR3 length equals 11 residues. The germline V gene has CDR1 GTSNPN and CDR2 SVGIG (reference sequence). This CDR3 is CAGASTDTQYF. The CDR3 bases are TGTGCCGGAGCTAGCACAGATACGCAGTATTTT.

This clone appeared a few times. The gene calls are TRBV6-4 and TRBJ2-1; a possible D gene is TRBD2 (5 bases). The germline V and J ends were trimmed by 8 bases and 5 bases, with 13 bases remaining between them. CDR1 is MRHNA and CDR2 is SNTAGT in the germline V gene. The CDR3 sequence is 13 residues long. The CDR3 reads CASSREPNNEQFF. CDR3 DNA sequence: TGTGCCAGCTCGAGGGAGCCAAACAATGAGCAGTTCTTC.

The chain is built from TRBV19 and TRBJ1-3; D unclear. This CDR3 contains 13 residues. Trimming took 5 bases from V and 0 from J, leaving 5 bases between them. The V gene's germline CDR1 is LNHDA and CDR2 SQIVND (reference sequence). The CDR3 is CASSSRSGNTIYF. In DNA, the CDR3 is TGTGCCAGTAGTTCGCGCTCTGGAAACACCATATATTTT.

The table lists this clone with a few counts. The chain uses TRBV6-5 and TRBJ2-1, with a weak D call TRBD1 (7 bases). The CDR3 has 16 residues. The V gene's germline CDR1 is MNHEY and CDR2 SVGAGI. Trimming cost V 4 bases and J 7 bases, with 20 bases left between them. This chain's CDR3 is CASSLQGSGGINEQFF. CDR3 DNA: TGTGCCAGCAGTTTACAGGGGTCCGGGGGTATTAATGAGCAGTTCTTC.

The chain combines TRBV21-1 with TRBJ2-1; the D call in the table, TRBD2, was not verified against the DNA. TRBV21-1 is a known pseudogene. The CDR3 has 14 residues. DNA of the CDR3: TGTGCCAGCAGCAGGCCTAGCCCCTACAATGAGCAGTTCTTC. Its translation: CASSRPSPYNEQFF.

This clone was seen only a few times. This chain connects TRBV30 to TRBJ2-7; tentatively, D is TRBD2 (5 bases). The CDR3 sequence is 14 residues long. V lost 2 bases and J 2 bases, leaving 13 bases between the germline ends. Germline V gives CDR1 GTSNPN, CDR2 SVGIG (reference sequence). The CDR3 nucleotides are TGTGCCTGGAGTCCGGACGGGAACCCCTACGAGCAGTACTTC. Protein: CAWSPDGNPYEQYF.

This chain joins TRBV6-1 and TRBJ2-5, with D possibly being TRBD1 (7 bases). Germline V gene sequence: CDR1 MNHNS, CDR2 SASEGT. The CDR3 extends over 18 amino acids. The V end lost 3 bases, the J end lost 2 bases, and 22 bases lay between the germline ends. CDR3 sequence: CASSDQQGGHFLQETQYF. CDR3 sequence (DNA): TGTGCCAGCAGTGACCAGCAGGGGGGACATTTTTTACAAGAGACCCAGTACTTC.

V and J are TRBV4-1 and TRBJ1-5, with 11 bases lining up with TRBD1. Germline CDR1 is MGHRA and CDR2 is YSYEKL. V was pared by 3 bases and J by 2 bases, with 3 bases of the junction left unmatched. The CDR3 has 16 residues. The CDR3 sequence: CASSHLGQGGNQPQHF. CDR3 DNA: TGCGCCAGCAGCCATCTGGGACAGGGGGGCAATCAGCCCCAGCATTTT.

The chain combines TRBV7-9 with TRBJ1-2, with D tentatively TRBD1 (6 bases). CDR3 length equals 15 residues. CDR1 is SEHNR, CDR2 FQNEAQ, per germline (reference sequence). The V end was cut by 1 base, the J end by 3 bases, with 12 bases between. CDR3 in amino acids: CASSLVGRGDYGYTF. The CDR3 region has the DNA TGTGCCAGCAGCTTAGTGGGCAGGGGAGACTATGGCTACACCTTC.

This chain uses TRBV30 with TRBJ2-5; 9 bases line up with TRBD2. The J call is doubtful: the DNA matches TRBJ2-7 better. The CDR3 length is 17 residues. Germline assignment: CDR1 GTSNPN and CDR2 SVGIG (reference sequence). CDR3 loop: CAWSPAWTSASSYEQYF. The CDR3 DNA follows: TGTGCCTGGAGTCCTGCGTGGACTAGCGCTAGCTCCTACGAGCAGTACTTC.

This clone was picked up a small number of times. The chain has TRBV30 and TRBJ1-5; D not certain. Germline CDR1 reads GTSNPN; CDR2 reads SVGIG (reference sequence). The CDR3 contains 12 residues. V lost 0 bases, J lost 7 bases, and 7 bases lay in between. Here the CDR3 reads CAWSVASQPQHF. CDR3 in DNA: TGTGCCTGGAGTGTAGCATCCCAGCCCCAGCATTTT.

The CDR3 bases are TGTGCCTGGACTACGGGACAGGGGGACTATGGCTACACCTTC. Its protein product is CAWTTGQGDYGYTF. The rearrangement uses TRBV30 and TRBJ1-2; 11 bases are a match to TRBD1. Trimming cost V 4 bases and J 3 bases; bases outside gene matches: 4. The CDR3 runs to 14 residues. Germline-derived CDR1 and CDR2 are GTSNPN and SVGIG (reference sequence).

The rearrangement uses TRBV5-1 and TRBJ2-7; TRBD2 agrees at 8 bases. From germline, CDR1 is SGHRS and CDR2 YFSETQ. V lost 0 bases to trimming and J lost 4 bases; unmatched junction nucleotides: 3. This CDR3 contains 14 residues. The CDR3 nucleotides read TGCGCCAGCAGCTTGGCGGGAGGGGGGTACGAGCAGTACTTC. It yields the protein CASSLAGGGYEQYF.

The V call is TRBV30, the J call TRBJ2-7, with a weak D call TRBD1 (6 bases). CDR1 is GTSNPN and CDR2 is SVGIG in the germline V gene (reference sequence). The CDR3 loop spans 12 amino acids. The V and J ends lost 5 bases and 4 bases respectively, with 12 bases between them. CDR3 sequence (DNA): TGTGCCTGGGTAAAGGGGGATTACGAGCAGTACTTC. Translated, it gives CAWVKGDYEQYF.

The V and J genes are TRBV4-2 and TRBJ2-1; TRBD2 agrees at 15 bases. This CDR3 is 16 amino acids long. CDR1 is LGHNA, CDR2 YNFKEQ, per germline. V lost 4 bases, J lost 6 bases, and 4 bases stayed unmatched. The CDR3 sequence: CASSRTSGRDGNEQFF. CDR3 coding DNA: TGTGCCAGCAGCCGGACTAGCGGGAGGGATGGCAATGAGCAGTTCTTC.

This clone was detected only once. Other DNA sequences of this sample code for an identical CDR3. The chain joins TRBV6-5 to TRBJ1-1, with D hard to call. The CDR3 totals 13 residues. CDR1 and CDR2 from the germline V gene are MNHEY and SVGAGI. Deletions cut 5 bases from V and 1 base from J, with 8 bases between. This chain's CDR3 is CASSRSRNTEAFF. The DNA for the CDR3 is TGTGCCAGCAGTCGGAGCAGGAACACTGAAGCTTTCTTT.

The J gene is TRBJ1-2, the V gene TRBV27, with 9 bases lining up with TRBD1. The V segment lost 4 bases and the J segment 6 bases; nucleotides outside the gene matches: 3. Germline values: CDR1 MNHEY, CDR2 SMNVEV (reference sequence). This CDR3 has 13 amino acids. CDR3 protein: CASSYRGRNGYTF. Written as DNA, the CDR3 is TGTGCCAGCAGTTACAGGGGGCGTAATGGCTACACCTTC.

The CDR3 protein is CASSGQGDNSPLHF. DNA for the CDR3: TGTGCCAGCAGTGGACAGGGTGATAATTCACCCCTCCACTTT. The chain joins TRBV6-1 to TRBJ1-6, with TRBD1 matching over 7 bases. CDR3 length: 14 residues. The V gene's germline CDR1 is MNHNS and CDR2 SASEGT. V trimming: 4 bases; J trimming: 5 bases; junction bases outside the gene matches: 2.

The chain carries TRBV7-8 and TRBJ2-1; D perhaps matches TRBD2 (6 bases). The CDR3 spans 19 residues. V was pared by 7 bases and J by 7 bases, with 32 bases between. CDR1 is SGHVS and CDR2 is FQNEAQ in the germline V gene. The CDR3 reads CASTQKGLKGIIGRNEQFF. In DNA, the CDR3 is TGTGCCAGCACCCAAAAGGGTCTCAAGGGCATTATAGGGAGGAATGAGCAGTTCTTC.

The chain recombines TRBV10-3 with TRBJ1-1; D is ambiguous. Trimming left V 8 bases short and J 1 base short, with 5 bases between. Germline loops: CDR1 ENHRY, CDR2 SYGVKD. The length of the CDR3 is 11 residues. The CDR3 is CAIRGNTEAFF. The CDR3 region has the DNA TGTGCCATCCGGGGGAACACTGAAGCTTTCTTT.